A single sample gave rise to the 31 T cell receptor beta chains below, sequenced in a study of T cell clonotyping in hematopoietic cell transplantation. The table came from immunoSEQ multiplex PCR; TCRdb's copy has only in-frame clones and leaves some out. The sample includes tens of thousands of clones, about nine tenths of them seen just once. Stated time point: recipient sample about 28 days before transplant, after cytoreduction. The sequencing used peripheral blood mononuclear cells, collected before stem cell transplant. The receptors were gathered from a man in his 60s with biphenotypic leukemia. Some clones in this sample may be carry-over from other donors' samples.

This chain links TRBV27 with TRBJ2-7; TRBD2 matches at 8 bases. Germline V gene sequence: CDR1 MNHEY, CDR2 SMNVEV (reference sequence). The CDR3 runs to 17 residues. The V gene end was trimmed by 4 bases and the J gene end by 6 bases; junction bases not matched to a gene: 17. This CDR3 reads CASSSDLLIGTSGEQYF. CDR3 DNA: TGTGCCAGCAGTTCTGACCTCCTGATCGGGACTAGTGGCGAGCAGTACTTC.

The J gene is TRBJ1-1, the V gene TRBV6-1; no reliable D call. The CDR3 length is 14 residues. V was shortened by 7 bases and J by 7 bases, with 19 bases between the two germline ends. Per germline, CDR1 MNHNS and CDR2 SASEGT. This chain's CDR3 is CASKNPRRESEAFF. The CDR3, as DNA: TGTGCCAGCAAGAATCCAAGGCGGGAGAGTGAAGCTTTCTTT.

This sequence joins TRBV30 and TRBJ2-7, with 10 bases matching TRBD1. CDR1 and CDR2 from the germline V gene are GTSNPN and SVGIG (reference sequence). The V and J ends lost 0 bases and 4 bases, in that order; junction bases with no gene match: 3. This CDR3 is built from 14 residues. The CDR3 DNA follows: TGTGCCTGGAGTGTGGGACAGGGGTATTACGAGCAGTACTTC. It codes for CAWSVGQGYYEQYF.

This clone showed up just a few times. V usage is TRBV5-6 and J usage is TRBJ1-2; TRBD1 agrees at 7 bases. The CDR3 has 13 residues. Per the germline V gene, CDR1 is SGHDT and CDR2 is YYEEEE. J lost 8 bases, V lost 1 base, and 5 bases had no gene match. CDR3 sequence: CASSLQGGRGYTF. DNA of the CDR3: TGTGCCAGCAGCTTGCAGGGGGGAAGGGGCTACACCTTC.

This sequence joins TRBV2 and TRBJ1-2; D unresolved. Germline CDR1 reads SNHLY; CDR2 reads FYNNEI. V lost 5 bases to trimming and J lost 3 bases, with 10 bases between them. This CDR3 spans 13 amino acids. The CDR3, as DNA: TGTGCCAGCAGTTCTGACTTGGACTATGGCTACACCTTC. It encodes CASSSDLDYGYTF.

CDR3 sequence (DNA): TGTGCCGTCGACCGCCTCAGGGTCACTGAAGCTTTCTTT. The encoded protein is CAVDRLRVTEAFF. The chain recombines TRBV28 with TRBJ1-1, with D possibly matching TRBD1 (5 bases). This CDR3 is 13 amino acids long. V lost 11 bases, J lost 4 bases, and 17 bases lay in between. The germline CDR1 and CDR2 sequences are MDHEN and SYDVKM.

This chain joins TRBV6-1 and TRBJ1-4; D gene unclear. The CDR3 consists of 13 residues. Looked up from germline, CDR1 is MNHNS and CDR2 is SASEGT. Trimming pared 10 bases from V and 7 bases from J, leaving 16 bases between. CDR3 DNA sequence: TGTGCCACCACAAGGGCGAGAGGTGAAAAACTGTTTTTT. It is translated as CATTRARGEKLFF.

V is TRBV4-1 and J is TRBJ1-2; unclear D gene. The germline V and J ends were trimmed by 0 bases and 4 bases, with 12 bases remaining between them. CDR1 is MGHRA, CDR2 YSYEKL, per germline. The CDR3 consists of 15 residues. This CDR3 is CASSQEGGVLYGYTF. CDR3 sequence (DNA): TGCGCCAGCAGCCAAGAAGGCGGGGTCCTCTATGGCTACACCTTC.

V is TRBV19 and J is TRBJ2-2; the D is unclear. V lost 5 bases and J 3 bases, leaving 7 bases between the germline ends. The CDR3 runs to 13 residues. The germline V gene encodes CDR1 LNHDA and CDR2 SQIVND (reference sequence). CDR3 amino acids: CASSGQHTGELFF. CDR3 in DNA: TGTGCCAGTAGTGGGCAGCACACCGGGGAGCTGTTTTTT.

V usage is TRBV11-3 and J usage is TRBJ2-3; D gene unclear. The CDR3 loop spans 13 amino acids. CDR1 SGHNT and CDR2 YENEEA come from the germline V gene. V shed 0 bases and J shed 5 bases, with 6 bases lying between them. CDR3 DNA sequence: TGTGCCAGCAGCTTAGATGGTGAAGATACGCAGTATTTT. Its protein product is CASSLDGEDTQYF.

The V call is TRBV7-3, the J call TRBJ2-7, with D possibly being TRBD2 (5 bases). V shed 11 bases and J shed 2 bases, with 13 bases lying between them. Germline CDR1 is SGHTA and CDR2 is FQGTGA. CDR3 length: 12 amino acids. CDR3 coding DNA: TGTGCCGGGTCTTTCGGGGCCTACGAGCAGTACTTC. Translating gives CAGSFGAYEQYF.

The V call is TRBV5-1, the J call TRBJ2-2; D is uncertain. The germline gives CDR1 SGHRS, CDR2 YFSETQ. Trimming stripped 0 bases from V and 4 bases from J, with 4 bases between. The CDR3 contains 13 residues. The CDR3 coding sequence is TGCGCCAGCAGCTTGGGTGGCACCGGGGAGCTGTTTTTT. Its protein is CASSLGGTGELFF.

This clone was detected a few times. The chain employs TRBV13 and TRBJ2-7, with D unclear. This CDR3 has 11 amino acids. Trimming took off 2 bases at V and 9 bases at J, with 8 bases between the two ends. From germline, CDR1 is PRHDT and CDR2 FYEKMQ (reference sequence). The CDR3 loop is CASSLRGMQYF. CDR3 DNA sequence: TGTGCCAGCAGCTTAAGAGGAATGCAGTACTTC.

This clone showed up just a few times. The chain combines TRBV6-1 with TRBJ2-5; 12 bases are a match to TRBD2. With V trimmed by 6 bases and J by 4 bases, 3 bases remained unmatched. The CDR3 is 14 amino acids. The germline V gene has CDR1 MNHNS and CDR2 SASEGT. The CDR3 nucleotides are TGTGCCAGCAGACTAGCGGGAGGTTTAGAGACCCAGTACTTC. Translating it yields CASRLAGGLETQYF.

The J gene is TRBJ1-1, the V gene TRBV7-9; TRBD1 aligns across 7 bases. Per germline, CDR1 SEHNR and CDR2 FQNEAQ (reference sequence). There are 14 residues in the CDR3. V gave up 1 base and J gave up 4 bases; unmatched junction bases: 3. CDR3 DNA: TGTGCCAGCAGCTTAGTAGGGGGCATCACTGAAGCTTTCTTT. It specifies CASSLVGGITEAFF.

The chain uses TRBV28 and TRBJ2-3; the D gene is possibly TRBD1 (6 bases). This CDR3 spans 16 amino acids. Germline loops: CDR1 MDHEN, CDR2 SYDVKM. V was cut by 3 bases and J by 8 bases, with 21 bases left in between. The CDR3 is CASSFPDSPEGGTQYF. The CDR3 coding sequence is TGTGCCAGCAGTTTCCCGGACAGTCCTGAAGGGGGTACGCAGTATTTT.

This chain links TRBV6-1 with TRBJ1-5; D may be TRBD1 (6 bases). Germline V gives CDR1 MNHNS, CDR2 SASEGT. V shed 4 bases and J shed 3 bases, with 13 bases lying between them. The CDR3 length is 15 residues. The CDR3 sequence is CASSVTQGFNQPQHF. The CDR3 coding sequence is TGTGCCAGCAGTGTGACACAGGGCTTCAATCAGCCCCAGCATTTT.

The V call is TRBV11-3, the J call TRBJ2-3, with 11 bases fitting TRBD2. J lost 3 bases, V lost 1 base, and 3 bases had no gene match. The length of the CDR3 is 16 residues. Germline loops: CDR1 SGHNT, CDR2 YENEEA. The CDR3 here is CASSLATSGRTDTQYF. In DNA form, the CDR3 reads TGTGCCAGCAGCTTAGCCACTAGCGGGAGAACAGATACGCAGTATTTT.

This clone was recorded only once. The V call is TRBV28, the J call TRBJ1-2; D remains unclear. Germline CDR1 MDHEN, CDR2 SYDVKM. The CDR3 is 12 residues long. V shed 6 bases and J shed 0 bases, with 5 bases lying between them. DNA of the CDR3: TGTGCCAGCAGAAGTACTAACTATGGCTACACCTTC. Amino acid sequence: CASRSTNYGYTF.

The chain carries TRBV10-3 and TRBJ2-7, with a possible D match to TRBD2 (6 bases). This CDR3 has 12 residues. The ends were cut back, 6 bases at V and 12 bases at J, with 18 bases in the middle. Germline CDR1 is ENHRY and CDR2 is SYGVKD. The CDR3 region is CAISPESAGMYF. In DNA form, the CDR3 reads TGTGCCATCAGCCCAGAGAGTGCGGGGATGTACTTC.

The count of this clone is one. The chain couples TRBV10-3 to TRBJ2-7; 8 bases are shared with TRBD1. Unmatched junction bases numbered 5, after V lost 10 bases and J lost 0 bases. Germline CDR1 reads ENHRY; CDR2 reads SYGVKD. The CDR3 length is 13 residues. The CDR3 protein is CATGQGASYEQYF. The CDR3 DNA sequence: TGTGCCACCGGACAGGGAGCCTCCTACGAGCAGTACTTC.

J is TRBJ1-5 and V is TRBV25-1; 7 bases fit TRBD1. The germline gives CDR1 MGHDK, CDR2 SYGVNS. The CDR3 length is 13 residues. The ends lost 4 bases at V and 9 bases at J; junction bases unmatched: 6. CDR3 coding DNA: TGTGCCAGCAGTGCAGGGCAGGGGGTGCCCCAGCATTTT. Protein sequence: CASSAGQGVPQHF.

The chain is built from TRBV6-1 and TRBJ2-7, with 8 bases identical to TRBD1. The CDR3 runs to 14 residues. The ends lost 5 bases at V and 3 bases at J; junction bases unmatched: 6. Germline V gives CDR1 MNHNS, CDR2 SASEGT. CDR3: CASSHRTGHYEQYF. The CDR3, as DNA: TGTGCCAGCAGTCATCGGACAGGGCACTACGAGCAGTACTTC.

Remarks on this clone: The germline gene is not matched at one end of the junction; a read error may be the cause. The CDR3, as DNA: TGTGCTAGCAGCTTAGGGAACCAAGAGACCCAGTACTTC. It is translated as CASSLGNQETQYF. V usage is TRBV7-7 and J usage is TRBJ2-5; D unresolved. CDR1 is SSHAT and CDR2 is FNYEAQ in the germline V gene (reference sequence). This CDR3 is built from 13 residues.

This clone is classed as medium-sized. This chain links TRBV29-1 with TRBJ2-1; TRBD2 agrees at 7 bases. CDR1 is SQVTM, CDR2 ANQGSEA, per germline. J gave up 9 bases and V 7 bases, and 6 bases lay outside the gene matches. This CDR3 is built from 11 residues. The CDR3 region is CSGTRVGEQFF. CDR3 bases: TGCAGCGGGACTAGGGTCGGTGAGCAGTTCTTC.

The CDR3 region is CAWSERVGETQYF. The CDR3 DNA reads as TGTGCCTGGAGTGAAAGGGTTGGGGAGACCCAGTACTTC. The J gene is TRBJ2-5, the V gene TRBV30; D is undetermined. Per germline, CDR1 GTSNPN and CDR2 SVGIG (reference sequence). This CDR3 has 13 residues. V shed 1 base and J shed 5 bases, with 11 bases lying between them.

This clone was detected only a few times. One junction end disagrees with the germline gene, perhaps due to a read error. V usage is TRBV11-3 and J usage is TRBJ1-1; no firm D call. CDR1 is SGHNT and CDR2 is YENEEA in the germline V gene. This CDR3 is built from 13 residues. Here the CDR3 reads CASSLDSHTEAFF. The CDR3 nucleotides read TGTGCCAGCAGCCTAGACTCCCACACTGAAGCTTTCTTT.

This clone was recorded once. The rearrangement links TRBV28 to TRBJ2-7; 7 nucleotides align to TRBD1. Trimming took 4 bases from V and 1 from J; bases not matched to a gene: 7. CDR1 is MDHEN and CDR2 is SYDVKM in the germline V gene. This CDR3 contains 15 residues. The CDR3 here is CASSSDRAISYEQYF. As DNA, the CDR3 is TGTGCCAGCAGTTCAGACAGGGCGATATCCTACGAGCAGTACTTC.

The chain is built from TRBV7-3 and TRBJ2-1; possibly TRBD2 for D (5 bases). Trimming pared 3 bases from V and 10 bases from J, leaving 13 bases between. The CDR3 sequence is 13 residues long. Looked up from germline, CDR1 is SGHTA and CDR2 is FQGTGA. The CDR3 loop is CASSFESRREQFF. The CDR3 DNA sequence: TGTGCCAGCAGCTTCGAGAGTCGGAGGGAGCAGTTCTTC.

The chain is built from TRBV5-4 and TRBJ1-1; possibly TRBD1 for D (5 bases). V was trimmed by 4 bases and J by 1 base, leaving 11 bases between them. The CDR3 extends over 14 amino acids. Per germline, CDR1 SGHNT and CDR2 YYREEE (reference sequence). In DNA, the CDR3 is TGTGCCAGCAGCGGGTTGGGGACGAACACTGAAGCTTTCTTT. Its protein is CASSGLGTNTEAFF.

V usage is TRBV30 and J usage is TRBJ1-3, with D tentatively TRBD1 (6 bases). Germline V gene lookup returns CDR1 GTSNPN and CDR2 SVGIG (reference sequence). V was clipped by 7 bases and J by 2 bases, with 15 bases between them. The CDR3 is 14 residues long. Here the CDR3 DNA reads TGTGCCTCCCCGCGAGGGGGAACTGGAAACACCATATATTTT. Amino acids: CASPRGGTGNTIYF.